A selection of T cell receptor beta chains follows, all from one sample in a study of cytomegalovirus exposure and HLA in healthy donors. The repertoire was sequenced with immunoSEQ multiplex PCR; TCRdb's copy has only in-frame clones and lacks some. The sample holds 90,000 to 120,000 clones, approximately 80% seen once. Sequencing input: PBMCs. Receptors originate from a middle-aged woman in good health and CMV-seronegative. Both conserved end residues are trimmed from each CDR3. A D gene is named only where the DNA matches it firmly.

J | D | V | CDR3
TRBJ1-2 | NA | TRBV29-1 | SVCRGQPSTNSGGYT
TRBJ1-1 | NA | TRBV21-1 | ASSKAPEDRANTEAF
TRBJ2-3 | TRBD2 | TRBV4-2 | ASSRRTRTSGFTDTQY
TRBJ1-5 | NA | TRBV9 | ASSAQGIGNQPQH
TRBJ1-5 | TRBD1 | TRBV7-6 | ASSLQTGAQPQH
TRBJ2-3 | TRBD2 | TRBV6-5 | ASNPSGGSTDTQY
TRBJ2-5 | TRBD2 | TRBV2 | ASIGTSGETQY
TRBJ1-2 | NA | TRBV19 | ASSWQGGGYT
TRBJ1-5 | NA | TRBV14 | ASSQQGFNQPQH
TRBJ2-7 | TRBD1 | TRBV5-6 | ASSPTGDSNPYYEQY
TRBJ2-1 | NA | TRBV11-2 | ASSFDPASNEQF
TRBJ2-6 | NA | TRBV28 | ATISGGSGANVLT
TRBJ1-3 | TRBD1 | TRBV7-2 | ASSLGQGVPLSGNTIY
TRBJ2-7 | NA | TRBV6-6 | ASKEALYEQY
TRBJ2-1 | TRBD2 | TRBV28 | ASSSSGGGSYNEQF
TRBJ1-2 | TRBD1 | TRBV9 | ASSAPDRGGPDHYGYT
TRBJ2-7 | NA | TRBV5-1 | ASSLEISYEQY
TRBJ1-3 | NA | TRBV5-6 | ASSLWWSSSLGNTIY
TRBJ1-4 | NA | TRBV28 | ASSFGGFNEKLF
TRBJ2-7 | NA | TRBV4-3 | ASSQGIRGKAFYEQY
TRBJ1-1 | NA | TRBV10-3 | AISENGENTEAF
TRBJ1-1 | NA | TRBV5-8 | ASNLLTVGSTEAF
TRBJ1-5 | TRBD1 | TRBV19 | ASSGTGSGQPQH
TRBJ1-1 | TRBD1 | TRBV29-1 | SVGDRGRGSEAF
TRBJ2-7 | TRBD1 | TRBV6-5 | ASSTLGQGYEQY
TRBJ2-1 | TRBD2 | TRBV6-1 | ASREAGSSYNEQF
TRBJ1-2 | NA | TRBV28 | ASSLERTVFYGYT
TRBJ2-3 | NA | TRBV25-1 | ASSTGRAVRDTQY
TRBJ2-2 | NA | TRBV11-2 | ASSPISTVASGELF
TRBJ2-5 | NA | TRBV7-9 | ASSSGETQY
TRBJ1-4 | NA | TRBV28 | ASSKLSGRPEKLF
TRBJ2-5 | NA | TRBV5-1 | ASSLGSTAIQETQY
TRBJ1-1 | NA | TRBV7-2 | ASSASGARENTEAF
TRBJ2-3 | NA | TRBV5-6 | ASSFNPFTSTDTQY
TRBJ1-6 | TRBD1 | TRBV2 | ASSRDRDNSPLH
TRBJ2-7 | NA | TRBV5-5 | ASSRAESPYEQY
TRBJ2-7 | TRBD2 | TRBV10-3 | AISARLAGRYEQY
TRBJ1-4 | TRBD1 | TRBV19 | ASSIGTAATNEKLF
TRBJ1-1 | TRBD1 | TRBV6-5 | ASRTGSRGTEAF
TRBJ1-4 | NA | TRBV30 | AWSVHPATNEKLF
TRBJ2-3 | TRBD2 | TRBV5-8 | ASSLNSGSEPPTDTQY
TRBJ2-2 | NA | TRBV7-9 | ATTLGPNTGELF
TRBJ2-5 | TRBD1 | TRBV30 | AYTRGLGETQY
TRBJ1-4 | TRBD1 | TRBV15 | ATSSSGTGAMGEKLF
TRBJ1-5 | NA | TRBV15 | ATSRDRVQQPQH
TRBJ1-2 | NA | TRBV5-1 | ASSLAGSAGNYGYT
TRBJ2-7 | NA | TRBV7-9 | ASSPVGGRQY
TRBJ2-5 | TRBD2 | TRBV15 | ATSRDPALAGGRETQY
TRBJ2-5 | NA | TRBV2 | ASSEGLREQY
TRBJ2-2 | NA | TRBV6-6 | ASSYRGNQLF
TRBJ2-3 | TRBD1 | TRBV19 | ASSIRDRGTDTQY
TRBJ1-1 | NA | TRBV7-2 | ASSSQPGGTEAF
TRBJ1-2 | NA | TRBV28 | ASSSRGDDYGYT